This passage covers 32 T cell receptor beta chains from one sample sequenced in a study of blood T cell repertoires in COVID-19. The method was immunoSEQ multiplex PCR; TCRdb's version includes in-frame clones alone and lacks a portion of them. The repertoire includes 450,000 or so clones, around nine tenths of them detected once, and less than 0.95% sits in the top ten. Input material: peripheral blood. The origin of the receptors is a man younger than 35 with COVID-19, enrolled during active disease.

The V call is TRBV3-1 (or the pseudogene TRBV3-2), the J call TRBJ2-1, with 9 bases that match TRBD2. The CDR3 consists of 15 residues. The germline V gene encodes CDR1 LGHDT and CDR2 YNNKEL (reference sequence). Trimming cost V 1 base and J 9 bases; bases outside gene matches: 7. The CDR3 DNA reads TGTGCCAGCAGCCAAGGCAATTGGCGGGGGGGTGAGCAGTTCTTC. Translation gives CASSQGNWRGGEQFF.

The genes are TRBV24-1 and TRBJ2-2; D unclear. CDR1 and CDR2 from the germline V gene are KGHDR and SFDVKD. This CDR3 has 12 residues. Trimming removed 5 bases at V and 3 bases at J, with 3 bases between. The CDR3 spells CATSAYTGELFF. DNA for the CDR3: TGTGCCACCAGTGCGTACACCGGGGAGCTGTTTTTT.

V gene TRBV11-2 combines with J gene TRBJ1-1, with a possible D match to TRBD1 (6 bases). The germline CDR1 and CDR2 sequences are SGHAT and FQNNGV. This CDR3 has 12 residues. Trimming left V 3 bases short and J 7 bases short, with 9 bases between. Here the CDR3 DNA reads TGTGCCAGCAGCTTCACGGACAGTGAAGCTTTCTTT. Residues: CASSFTDSEAFF.

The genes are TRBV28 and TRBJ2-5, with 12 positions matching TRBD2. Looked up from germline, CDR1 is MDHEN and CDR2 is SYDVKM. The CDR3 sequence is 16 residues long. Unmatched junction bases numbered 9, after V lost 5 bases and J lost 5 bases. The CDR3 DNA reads TGTGCCAGCAGTGCCCAACTAGCGGGAGGTCACGAGACCCAGTACTTC. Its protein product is CASSAQLAGGHETQYF.

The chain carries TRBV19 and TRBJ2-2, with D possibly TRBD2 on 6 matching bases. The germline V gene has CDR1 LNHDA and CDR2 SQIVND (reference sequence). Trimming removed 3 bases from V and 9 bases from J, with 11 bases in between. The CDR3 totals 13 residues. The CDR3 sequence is CASSILGRWELFF. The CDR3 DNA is TGTGCCAGTAGTATTTTAGGGAGGTGGGAGCTGTTTTTT.

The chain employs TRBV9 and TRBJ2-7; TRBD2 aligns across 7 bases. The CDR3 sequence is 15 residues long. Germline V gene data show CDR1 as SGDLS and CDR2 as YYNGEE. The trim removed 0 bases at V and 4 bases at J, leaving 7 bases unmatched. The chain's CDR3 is CASSVGPAGLYEQYF. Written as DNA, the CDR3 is TGTGCCAGCAGCGTAGGTCCAGCGGGACTTTACGAGCAGTACTTC.

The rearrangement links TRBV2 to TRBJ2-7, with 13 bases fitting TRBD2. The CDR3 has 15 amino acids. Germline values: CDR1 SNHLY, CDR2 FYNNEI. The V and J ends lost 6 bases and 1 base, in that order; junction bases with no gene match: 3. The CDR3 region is CASSGLAGVSYEQYF. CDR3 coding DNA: TGTGCCAGCAGCGGACTAGCGGGAGTGTCCTACGAGCAGTACTTC.

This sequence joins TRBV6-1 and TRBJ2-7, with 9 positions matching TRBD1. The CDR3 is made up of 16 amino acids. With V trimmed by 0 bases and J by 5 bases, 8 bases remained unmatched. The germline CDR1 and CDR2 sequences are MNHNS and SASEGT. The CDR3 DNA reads TGTGCCAGCAGTGAAGCGCTAGGACAGGGGTCGGACGAGCAGTACTTC. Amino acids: CASSEALGQGSDEQYF.

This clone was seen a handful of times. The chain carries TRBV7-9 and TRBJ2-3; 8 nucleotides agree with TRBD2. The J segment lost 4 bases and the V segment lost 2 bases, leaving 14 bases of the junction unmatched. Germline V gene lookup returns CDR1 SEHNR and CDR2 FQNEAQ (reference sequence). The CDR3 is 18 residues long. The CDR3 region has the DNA TGTGCCAGCAGCTTAAGACAAGGCGGGGGGAGTGATGCAGATACGCAGTATTTT. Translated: CASSLRQGGGSDADTQYF.

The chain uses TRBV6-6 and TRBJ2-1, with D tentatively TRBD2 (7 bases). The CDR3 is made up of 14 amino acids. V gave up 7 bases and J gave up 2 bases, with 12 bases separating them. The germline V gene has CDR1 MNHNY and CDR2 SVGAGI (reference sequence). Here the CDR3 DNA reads TGTGCCAGCAATGGGGGGGGCCCCTACAATGAGCAGTTCTTC. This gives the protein CASNGGGPYNEQFF.

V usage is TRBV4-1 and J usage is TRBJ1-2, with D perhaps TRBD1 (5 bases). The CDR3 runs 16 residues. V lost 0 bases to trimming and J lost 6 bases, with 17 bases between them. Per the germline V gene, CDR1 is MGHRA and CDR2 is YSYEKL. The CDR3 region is CASSQDLRGRKDGYTF. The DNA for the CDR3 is TGCGCCAGCAGCCAAGATCTTAGGGGCCGGAAGGATGGCTACACCTTC.

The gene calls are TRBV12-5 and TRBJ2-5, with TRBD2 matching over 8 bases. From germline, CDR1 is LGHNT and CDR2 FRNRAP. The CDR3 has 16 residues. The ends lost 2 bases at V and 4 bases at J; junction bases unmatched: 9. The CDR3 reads CASGLSGRGGTETQYF. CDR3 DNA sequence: TGTGCTAGTGGTTTGTCGGGCCGGGGGGGCACAGAGACCCAGTACTTC.

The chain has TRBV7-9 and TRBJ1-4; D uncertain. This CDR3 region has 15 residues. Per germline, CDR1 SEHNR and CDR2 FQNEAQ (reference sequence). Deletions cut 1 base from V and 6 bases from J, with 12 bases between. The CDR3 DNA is TGTGCCAGCAGCTTAGGAACCCTAGTAGATGAAAAACTGTTTTTT. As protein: CASSLGTLVDEKLFF.

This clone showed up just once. For the CDR3, the DNA is TGTGCCAGCAGCGTAGTAGATGACCAGGGTAGAAAGACCCAGTACTTC. It specifies CASSVVDDQGRKTQYF. The V call is TRBV9, the J call TRBJ2-5; D may be TRBD1 (5 bases). CDR3 length equals 16 residues. Trimming removed 0 bases at V and 6 bases at J, with 18 bases between. Germline V gene sequence: CDR1 SGDLS, CDR2 YYNGEE.

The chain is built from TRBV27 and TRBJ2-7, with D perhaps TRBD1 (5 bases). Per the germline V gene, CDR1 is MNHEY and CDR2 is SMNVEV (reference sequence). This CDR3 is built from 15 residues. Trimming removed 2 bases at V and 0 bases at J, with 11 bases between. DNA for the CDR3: TGTGCCAGCAGTTTAGGACAAGCTACCTCCTACGAGCAGTACTTC. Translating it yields CASSLGQATSYEQYF.

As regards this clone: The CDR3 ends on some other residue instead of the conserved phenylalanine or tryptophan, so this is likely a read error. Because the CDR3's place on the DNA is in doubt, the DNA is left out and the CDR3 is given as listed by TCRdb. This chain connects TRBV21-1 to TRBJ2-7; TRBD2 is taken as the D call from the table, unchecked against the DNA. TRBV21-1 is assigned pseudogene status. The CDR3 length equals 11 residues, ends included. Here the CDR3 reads CASSPRGHHRT.

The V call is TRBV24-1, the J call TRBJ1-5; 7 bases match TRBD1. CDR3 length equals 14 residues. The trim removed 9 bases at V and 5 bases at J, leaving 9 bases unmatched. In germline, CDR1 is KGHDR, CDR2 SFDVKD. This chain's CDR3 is CATSRGGGDQPQHF. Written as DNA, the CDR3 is TGTGCCACCTCCCGAGGAGGGGGCGATCAGCCCCAGCATTTT.

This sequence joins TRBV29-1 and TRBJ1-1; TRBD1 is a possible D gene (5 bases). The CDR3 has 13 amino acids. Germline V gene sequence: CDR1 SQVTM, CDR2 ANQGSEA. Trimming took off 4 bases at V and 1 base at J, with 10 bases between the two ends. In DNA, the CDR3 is TGCAGCGTTGGGTCAGGGCCGAACACTGAAGCTTTCTTT. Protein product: CSVGSGPNTEAFF. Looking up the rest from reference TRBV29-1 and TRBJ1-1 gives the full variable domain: SAVISQKPSRDICQRGTSLTIQCQVDSQVTMMFWYRQQPGQSLTLIATANQGSEATYESGFVIDKFPISRPNLTFSTLTVSNMSPEDSSIYLCSVGSGPNTEAFFGQGTRLTVV.

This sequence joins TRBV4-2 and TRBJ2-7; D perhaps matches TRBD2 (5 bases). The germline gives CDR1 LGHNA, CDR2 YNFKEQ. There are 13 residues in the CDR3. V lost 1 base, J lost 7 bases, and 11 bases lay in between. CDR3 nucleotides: TGTGCCAGCAGCCAAGTTTTCGGGGATGAGCAGTACTTC. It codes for CASSQVFGDEQYF.

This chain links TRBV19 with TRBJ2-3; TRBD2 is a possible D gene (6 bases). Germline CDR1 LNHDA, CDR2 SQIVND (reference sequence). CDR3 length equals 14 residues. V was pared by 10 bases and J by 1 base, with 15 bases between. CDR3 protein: CATRGTSGTDTQYF. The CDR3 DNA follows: TGTGCCACTCGCGGGACCTCTGGCACAGATACGCAGTATTTT.

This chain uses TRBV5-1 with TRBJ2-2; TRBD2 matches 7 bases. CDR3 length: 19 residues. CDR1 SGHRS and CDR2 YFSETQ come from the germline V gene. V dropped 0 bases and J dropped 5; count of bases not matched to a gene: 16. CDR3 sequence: CASSLDSTGGSIRTGELFF. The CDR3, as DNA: TGCGCCAGCAGCTTGGATTCAACGGGCGGGAGTATACGAACCGGGGAGCTGTTTTTT.

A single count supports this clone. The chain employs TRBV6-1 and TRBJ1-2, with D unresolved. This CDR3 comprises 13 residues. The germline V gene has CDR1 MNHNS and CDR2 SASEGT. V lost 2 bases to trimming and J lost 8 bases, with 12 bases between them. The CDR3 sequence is CASSEPPGIGYTF. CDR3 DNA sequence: TGTGCCAGCAGTGAACCACCGGGGATAGGCTACACCTTC.

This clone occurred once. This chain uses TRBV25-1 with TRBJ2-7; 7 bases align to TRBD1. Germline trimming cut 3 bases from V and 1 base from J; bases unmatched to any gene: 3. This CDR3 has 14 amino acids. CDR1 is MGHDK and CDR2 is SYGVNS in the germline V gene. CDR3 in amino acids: CASSDRGKSYEQYF. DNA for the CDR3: TGTGCCAGCAGTGACAGGGGGAAATCCTACGAGCAGTACTTC.

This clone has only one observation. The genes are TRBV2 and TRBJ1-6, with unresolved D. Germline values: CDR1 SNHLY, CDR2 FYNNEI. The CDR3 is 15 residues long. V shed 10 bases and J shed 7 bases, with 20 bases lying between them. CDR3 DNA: TGTGCCACCCAGGAGGAGGCGGCAGCGAATTCACCCCTCCACTTT. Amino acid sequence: CATQEEAAANSPLHF.

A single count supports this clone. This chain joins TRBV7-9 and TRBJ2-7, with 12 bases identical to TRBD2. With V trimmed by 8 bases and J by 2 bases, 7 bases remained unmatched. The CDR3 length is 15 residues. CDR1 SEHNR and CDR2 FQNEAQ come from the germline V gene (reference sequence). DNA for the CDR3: TGTGCCAGCCGGGGGACTAGCGGGCCCCCCTACGAGCAGTACTTC. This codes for CASRGTSGPPYEQYF.

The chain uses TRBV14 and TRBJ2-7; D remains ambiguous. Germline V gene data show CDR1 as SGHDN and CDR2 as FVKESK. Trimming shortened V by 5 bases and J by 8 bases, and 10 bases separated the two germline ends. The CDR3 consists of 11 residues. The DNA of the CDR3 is TGTGCCAGCAGCTTTAACACTAAGCAGTACTTC. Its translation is CASSFNTKQYF.

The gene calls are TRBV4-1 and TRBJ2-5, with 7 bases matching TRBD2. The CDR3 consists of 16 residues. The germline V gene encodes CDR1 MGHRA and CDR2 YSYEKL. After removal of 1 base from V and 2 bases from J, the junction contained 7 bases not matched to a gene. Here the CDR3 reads CASSQAGGRGQETQYF. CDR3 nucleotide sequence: TGCGCCAGCAGCCAAGCTGGAGGGCGGGGGCAAGAGACCCAGTACTTC.

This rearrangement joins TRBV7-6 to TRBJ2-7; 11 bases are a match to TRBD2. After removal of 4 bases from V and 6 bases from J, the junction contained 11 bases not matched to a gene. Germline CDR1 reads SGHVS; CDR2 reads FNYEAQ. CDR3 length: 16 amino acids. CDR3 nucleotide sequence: TGTGCCAGCAGCTCCCCACCCGAGGGACTAGCGGTCGAGCAGTACTTC. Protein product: CASSSPPEGLAVEQYF.

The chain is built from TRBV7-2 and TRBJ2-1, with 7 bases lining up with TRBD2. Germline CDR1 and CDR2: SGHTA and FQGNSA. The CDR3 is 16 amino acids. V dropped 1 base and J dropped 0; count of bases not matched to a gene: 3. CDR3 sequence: CASSLVGRSSYNEQFF. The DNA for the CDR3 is TGTGCCAGCAGCTTAGTCGGGAGGAGCTCCTACAATGAGCAGTTCTTC.

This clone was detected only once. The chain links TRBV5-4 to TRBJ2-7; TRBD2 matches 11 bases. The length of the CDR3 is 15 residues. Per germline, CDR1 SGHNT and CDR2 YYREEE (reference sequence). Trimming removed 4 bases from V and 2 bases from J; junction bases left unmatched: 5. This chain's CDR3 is CASSLGLADTYEQYF. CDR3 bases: TGTGCCAGCAGCCTGGGACTAGCGGATACCTACGAGCAGTACTTC.

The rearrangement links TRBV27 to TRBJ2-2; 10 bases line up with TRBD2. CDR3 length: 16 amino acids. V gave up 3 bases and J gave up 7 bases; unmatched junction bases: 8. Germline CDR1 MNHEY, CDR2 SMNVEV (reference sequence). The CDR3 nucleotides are TGTGCCAGCAGTTTGAAGCGGGGGGGCCGGCACGGGGAGCTGTTTTTT. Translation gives CASSLKRGGRHGELFF.

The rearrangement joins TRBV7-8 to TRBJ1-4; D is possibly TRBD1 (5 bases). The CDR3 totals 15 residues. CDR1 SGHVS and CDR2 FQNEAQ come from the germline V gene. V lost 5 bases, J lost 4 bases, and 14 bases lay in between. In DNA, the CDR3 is TGTGCCAGCAGCCCTCGGACAAGAAATAATGAAAAACTGTTTTTT. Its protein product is CASSPRTRNNEKLFF.